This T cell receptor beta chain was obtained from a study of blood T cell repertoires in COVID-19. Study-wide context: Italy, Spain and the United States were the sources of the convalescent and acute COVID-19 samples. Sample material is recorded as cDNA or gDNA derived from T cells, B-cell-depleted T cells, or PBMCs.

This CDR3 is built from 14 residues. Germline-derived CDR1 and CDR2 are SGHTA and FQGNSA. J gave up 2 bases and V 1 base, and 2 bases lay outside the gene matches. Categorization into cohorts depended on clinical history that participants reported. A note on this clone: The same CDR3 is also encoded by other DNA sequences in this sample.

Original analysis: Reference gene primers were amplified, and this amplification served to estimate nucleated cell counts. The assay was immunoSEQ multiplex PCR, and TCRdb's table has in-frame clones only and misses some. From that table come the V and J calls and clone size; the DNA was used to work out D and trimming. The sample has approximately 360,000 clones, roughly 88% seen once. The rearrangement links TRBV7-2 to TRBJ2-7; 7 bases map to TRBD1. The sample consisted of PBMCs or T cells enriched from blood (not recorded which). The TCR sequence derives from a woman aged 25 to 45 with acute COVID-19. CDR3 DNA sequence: TGTGCCAGCAGCTTAGGGACAGGCCCCTACGAGCAGTACTTC. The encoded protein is CASSLGTGPYEQYF.